A selection of T cell receptor beta chains follows, all from one sample in a study of blood T cell repertoires in COVID-19. Libraries were prepared by immunoSEQ multiplex PCR; TCRdb keeps only in-frame clonotypes and omits some of them. The repertoire holds roughly 100,000 clones, with approximately 88% as singletons. Sequencing was performed on peripheral blood. These receptors were collected from an older woman with acute or convalescent COVID-19. Each CDR3 is given with its conserved first and last residue. D genes are given only for firm matches. The size entry is marked missing in some rows and otherwise reads once, few, many or a size class.

v_gene: TRBV6-5; abundance: .; j_gene: TRBJ2-1; d_gene: TRBD2; CDR3nt: TGTGCCAGTAGCGGGAACTCCTACAATGAGCAGTTCTTC; CDR3aa: CASSGNSYNEQFF
v_gene: TRBV6-5; abundance: .; j_gene: TRBJ2-3; d_gene: TRBD2; CDR3nt: TGTGCCAGCAGTTACTCCCCCCGGGAGGGCACAGATACGCAGTATTTT; CDR3aa: CASSYSPREGTDTQYF
v_gene: TRBV6-5; abundance: .; j_gene: TRBJ1-2; d_gene: .; CDR3nt: TGTGCCAGCACTCTAGGACTGAACTATGGCTACACCTTC; CDR3aa: CASTLGLNYGYTF
v_gene: TRBV19; abundance: .; j_gene: TRBJ2-1; d_gene: TRBD1; CDR3nt: TGTGCCAGTAGTATAGGGACAGGGTCTAGCTACGTTGAGCAGTTCTTC; CDR3aa: CASSIGTGSSYVEQFF
v_gene: TRBV11-3; abundance: .; j_gene: TRBJ1-2; d_gene: TRBD1; CDR3nt: TGTGCCAGCGGAGAAAATCGGGACAGCAACTATGGCTACACCTTC; CDR3aa: CASGENRDSNYGYTF
v_gene: TRBV5-1; abundance: .; j_gene: TRBJ2-4; d_gene: .; CDR3nt: TGCGCCAGCAGCTTGGATTCAAGGGGAAACATTCAGTACTTC; CDR3aa: CASSLDSRGNIQYF
v_gene: TRBV27; abundance: .; j_gene: TRBJ1-1; d_gene: TRBD1; CDR3nt: TGTGCCAGCAGTTTCGACAGGGAAAAAGGCATGAACACTGAAGCTTTCTTT; CDR3aa: CASSFDREKGMNTEAFF
v_gene: TRBV28; abundance: once; j_gene: TRBJ1-1; d_gene: .; CDR3nt: TGTGCCAGCAGTTCGTACGGGGGATACACTGAAGCTTTCTTT; CDR3aa: CASSSYGGYTEAFF
v_gene: TRBV5-1; abundance: .; j_gene: TRBJ2-5; d_gene: .; CDR3nt: TGCGCCAGCCGGAGGGCCAGGGAGACCCAGTACTTC; CDR3aa: CASRRARETQYF
v_gene: TRBV2; abundance: once; j_gene: TRBJ1-5; d_gene: .; CDR3nt: TGTGCCAGCAGTGGAGGACTAGATCAGCCCCAGCATTTT; CDR3aa: CASSGGLDQPQHF
v_gene: TRBV28; abundance: .; j_gene: TRBJ2-3; d_gene: .; CDR3nt: TGTGCCAGCAGTTTCACGGGCAGGGGAACAGATACGCAGTATTTT; CDR3aa: CASSFTGRGTDTQYF
v_gene: TRBV7-9; abundance: .; j_gene: TRBJ2-7; d_gene: .; CDR3nt: TGTGCCAGCAGCCCGGGGGACGAGCAGTACTTC; CDR3aa: CASSPGDEQYF